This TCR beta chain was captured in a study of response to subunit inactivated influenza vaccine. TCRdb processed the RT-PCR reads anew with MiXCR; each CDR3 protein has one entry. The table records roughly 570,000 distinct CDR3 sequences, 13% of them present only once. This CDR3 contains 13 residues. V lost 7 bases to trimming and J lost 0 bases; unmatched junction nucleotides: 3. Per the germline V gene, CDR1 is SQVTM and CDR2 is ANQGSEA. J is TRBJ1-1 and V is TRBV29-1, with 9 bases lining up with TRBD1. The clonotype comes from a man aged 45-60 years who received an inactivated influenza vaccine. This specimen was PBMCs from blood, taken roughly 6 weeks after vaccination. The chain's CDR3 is CSAGDRVNTEAFF. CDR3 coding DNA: TGCAGCGCCGGGGACAGGGTGAACACTGAAGCTTTCTTT.